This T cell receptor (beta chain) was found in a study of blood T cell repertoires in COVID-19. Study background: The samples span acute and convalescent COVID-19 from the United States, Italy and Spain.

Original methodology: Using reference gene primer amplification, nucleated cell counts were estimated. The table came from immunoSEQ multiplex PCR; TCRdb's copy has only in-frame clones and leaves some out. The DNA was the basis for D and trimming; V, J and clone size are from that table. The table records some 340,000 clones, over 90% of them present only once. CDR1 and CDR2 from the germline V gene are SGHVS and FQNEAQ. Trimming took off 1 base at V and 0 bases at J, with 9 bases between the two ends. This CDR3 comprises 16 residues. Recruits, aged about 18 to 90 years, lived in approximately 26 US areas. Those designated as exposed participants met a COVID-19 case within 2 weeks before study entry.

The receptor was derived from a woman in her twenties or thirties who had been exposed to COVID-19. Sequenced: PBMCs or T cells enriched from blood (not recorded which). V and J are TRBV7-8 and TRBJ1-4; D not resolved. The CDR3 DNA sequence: TGTGCCAGCAGCTTAGTCAACAGACCAACTAATGAAAAACTGTTTTTT. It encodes CASSLVNRPTNEKLFF.